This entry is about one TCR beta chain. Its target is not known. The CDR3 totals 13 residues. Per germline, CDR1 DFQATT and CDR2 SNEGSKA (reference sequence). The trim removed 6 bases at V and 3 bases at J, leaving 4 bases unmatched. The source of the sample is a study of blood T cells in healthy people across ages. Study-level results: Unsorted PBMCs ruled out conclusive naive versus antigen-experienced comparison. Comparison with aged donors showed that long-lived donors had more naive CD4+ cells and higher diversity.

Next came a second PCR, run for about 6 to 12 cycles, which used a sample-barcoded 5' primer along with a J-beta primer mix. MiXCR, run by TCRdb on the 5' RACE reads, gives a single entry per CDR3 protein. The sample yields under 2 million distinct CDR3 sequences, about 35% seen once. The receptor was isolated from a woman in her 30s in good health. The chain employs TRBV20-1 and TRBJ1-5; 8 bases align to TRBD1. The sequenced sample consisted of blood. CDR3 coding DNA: TGCAGTGCACACAGGGGGACCAATCAGCCCCAGCATTTT. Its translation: CSAHRGTNQPQHF.